What follows are 3 T cell receptor beta chains derived from one specimen sequenced in a study of cytomegalovirus exposure and HLA in healthy donors. Both 60 Vbeta primers and 13 Jbeta primers went into the PCR. Measured with immunoSEQ multiplex PCR; TCRdb has only the in-frame clones, and not every one. The profile shows some 160,000 clones, 86% of them singletons. The sequenced sample was PBMCs. The receptors here all came from a young woman in good health and CMV-seronegative.

The V call is TRBV19, the J call TRBJ2-2, with TRBD1 as a possible D gene (5 bases). The germline CDR1 and CDR2 sequences are LNHDA and SQIVND (reference sequence). Trimming removed 1 base from V and 5 bases from J, with 17 bases in between. This CDR3 is built from 17 residues. The chain's CDR3 is CASSIGTGQGRTGELFF. In DNA form, the CDR3 reads TGTGCCAGTAGTATAGGTACGGGCCAGGGTAGGACCGGGGAGCTGTTTTTT.

This clone is a singleton in its sample. The rearrangement links TRBV19 to TRBJ2-7, with TRBD2 as a possible D gene (5 bases). Deletions cut 4 bases from V and 0 bases from J, with 10 bases between. Germline V gives CDR1 LNHDA, CDR2 SQIVND (reference sequence). The CDR3 runs 14 residues. This CDR3 reads CASSNRESSYEQYF. The CDR3 nucleotides are TGTGCCAGTAGTAACCGGGAAAGCTCCTACGAGCAGTACTTC.

The sample holds one count of this clone. The chain recombines TRBV2 with TRBJ2-5; D is unclear. The CDR3 covers 10 residues. Trimming took 8 bases from V and 11 from J, leaving 12 bases between them. Germline assignment: CDR1 SNHLY and CDR2 FYNNEI. Written as DNA, the CDR3 is TGTGCCAGCGAGTACGCTGAGCAGTACTTC. It codes for CASEYAEQYF.